The 17 T cell receptor beta chains below were found in one sample sequenced in a study of T-cell reconstitution after alpha-beta-depleted transplantation in children. Molecular barcoding with unique molecular identifiers was used for the TCRbeta library. One entry per CDR3 protein, called by TCRdb with MiXCR from the PCR reads. The data show around 700,000 distinct CDR3 sequences, around 13% seen once. This sample comprised PBMCs, obtained before TCRalphabeta/CD19-depleted stem cell transplant. Receptor source: a girl aged 2-10 years with congenital amegakaryocytic thrombocytopenia, due to receive a stem cell transplant.

This clonotype was recorded at least ten times. The chain uses TRBV20-1 and TRBJ2-3; TRBD2 matches at 10 bases. This CDR3 comprises 16 residues. Germline lookup yields CDR1 DFQATT and CDR2 SNEGSKA (reference sequence). J lost 5 bases, V lost 0 bases, and 8 bases had no gene match. The CDR3 DNA reads as TGCAGTGCTAGAGATCGGCTAGCGGGAGTGAGAGATACGCAGTATTTT. Amino acid sequence: CSARDRLAGVRDTQYF.

V is TRBV20-1 and J is TRBJ2-3; TRBD2 aligns across 7 bases. The germline CDR1 and CDR2 sequences are DFQATT and SNEGSKA (reference sequence). The CDR3 length is 15 residues. The J segment lost 2 bases and the V segment lost 6 bases, leaving 11 bases of the junction unmatched. The CDR3 coding sequence is TGCAGTGCCCCAAGGCTAGCGGATCCCACAGATACGCAGTATTTT. Amino acids: CSAPRLADPTDTQYF.

In its sample, this clonotype was seen many times. The V and J genes are TRBV6-4 and TRBJ1-1; 8 bases are shared with TRBD1. Germline lookup yields CDR1 MRHNA and CDR2 SNTAGT. The CDR3 runs to 14 residues. V shed 6 bases, J shed 5 bases, and the junction held 8 bases outside the gene matches. The CDR3: CASREQGVETEAFF. For the CDR3, the DNA is TGTGCCAGCAGAGAACAGGGGGTAGAGACTGAAGCTTTCTTT.

About this clonotype: The germline gene is not matched at one end of the junction; a read error may be the cause. CDR3: CASRYGQTNEKLFF. The CDR3, as DNA: TGTGCCAGCCGTTACGGGCAGACTAATGAAAAACTGTTTTTT. The chain couples TRBV6-5 to TRBJ1-4; D is undetermined. CDR1 and CDR2 (germline): MNHEY, SVGAGI. The CDR3 sequence is 14 residues long.

The sample holds many counts of this clonotype. V usage is TRBV7-9 and J usage is TRBJ1-6; D remains unclear. CDR3 length: 14 amino acids. V gave up 1 base and J gave up 8 bases, with 9 bases separating them. Per germline, CDR1 SEHNR and CDR2 FQNEAQ (reference sequence). The CDR3 nucleotides read TGTGCCAGCAGCTTAGACTGGCCGGATTCACCCCTCCACTTT. It codes for CASSLDWPDSPLHF.

A few counts support this clonotype. The chain joins TRBV12-3 or TRBV12-4 to TRBJ2-3; the D is unclear. This CDR3 region has 12 residues. Trimming cost V 8 bases and J 7 bases, with 13 bases left between them. DNA for the CDR3: TGTGCCAGCGGCGAACCCTGGTATACGCAGTATTTT. Its translation is CASGEPWYTQYF.

In its sample, this clonotype was seen many times. The chain links TRBV13 to TRBJ1-1, with D unresolved. The ends were cut back, 6 bases at V and 0 bases at J, with 14 bases in the middle. There are 15 residues in the CDR3. Germline V gene sequence: CDR1 PRHDT, CDR2 FYEKMQ (reference sequence). The CDR3 region is CASRRVAGVNTEAFF. CDR3 coding DNA: TGTGCCAGCAGAAGGGTCGCCGGGGTGAACACTGAAGCTTTCTTT.

The chain is built from TRBV5-1 and TRBJ2-3, with TRBD2 identical over 10 bases. The junction had 6 bases not matched to a gene; V was cut back by 0 bases and J by 5 bases. CDR3 length equals 16 residues. Germline CDR1 SGHRS, CDR2 YFSETQ. CDR3 nucleotides: TGCGCCAGCAGCTTGGGACTAGCGGGCCCGGGAGATACGCAGTATTTT. Residues: CASSLGLAGPGDTQYF.

This clonotype was counted many times. The chain recombines TRBV5-1 with TRBJ2-2; 10 bases fit TRBD2. Germline lookup yields CDR1 SGHRS and CDR2 YFSETQ. V lost 2 bases to trimming and J lost 4 bases; unmatched junction nucleotides: 14. This CDR3 comprises 19 residues. CDR3 bases: TGCGCCAGCAGCTTTGGACTAGCGGAAGCCAAACGTGGCACCGGGGAGCTGTTTTTT. Residues: CASSFGLAEAKRGTGELFF.

This clonotype was picked up many times. CDR3 sequence reads: CSALSGNDNEQFF. CDR3 DNA: TGCAGTGCCCTTAGCGGCAATGACAATGAGCAGTTCTTC. The V gene is TRBV20-1, the J gene TRBJ2-1, with D possibly TRBD2 on 6 matching bases. The CDR3 contains 13 residues. With 6 bases removed from V and 5 bases from J, the gap between germline ends came to 14 bases. Germline assignment: CDR1 DFQATT and CDR2 SNEGSKA (reference sequence).

V and J are TRBV13 and TRBJ2-1; 9 nucleotides match TRBD2. In germline, CDR1 is PRHDT, CDR2 FYEKMQ (reference sequence). The CDR3 runs 14 residues. V gave up 4 bases and J gave up 5 bases; unmatched junction bases: 3. CDR3 amino acids: CASSWRLADNEQFF. The CDR3 bases are TGTGCCAGCAGCTGGCGACTAGCGGACAATGAGCAGTTCTTC.

This clonotype was counted ten times or more. This chain joins TRBV20-1 and TRBJ1-4; 11 bases map to TRBD1. J lost 3 bases, V lost 2 bases, and 2 bases had no gene match. This CDR3 is built from 15 residues. Germline V gives CDR1 DFQATT, CDR2 SNEGSKA (reference sequence). CDR3 protein: CSARPGQGANEKLFF. CDR3 nucleotide sequence: TGCAGTGCTAGACCGGGACAGGGGGCTAATGAAAAACTGTTTTTT.

Comments on this clonotype: A read error is possible here, since a much larger clone lies one base away. The chain employs TRBV12-3 or TRBV12-4 and TRBJ1-2, with D unclear. The length of the CDR3 is 13 residues. CDR3 in amino acids: CASSTTVRGGDTF. In DNA form, the CDR3 reads TGTGCCAGCAGCACCACCGTCCGGGGTGGCGACACCTTC.

V is TRBV5-1 and J is TRBJ2-3, with 7 bases matching TRBD2. Germline V gene sequence: CDR1 SGHRS, CDR2 YFSETQ. The V and J ends lost 4 bases and 2 bases, in that order; junction bases with no gene match: 10. There are 16 residues in the CDR3. CDR3 sequence: CASSLPLAGDTDTQYF. DNA of the CDR3: TGCGCCAGCAGCCTGCCTCTGGCGGGAGACACAGATACGCAGTATTTT.

This clonotype was observed many times. The rearrangement joins TRBV19 to TRBJ2-5; D is undetermined. CDR1 is LNHDA, CDR2 SQIVND, per germline (reference sequence). Trimming stripped 4 bases from V and 3 bases from J, with 6 bases between. There are 12 residues in the CDR3. CDR3 in DNA: TGTGCCAGTAGTAACAGAGAAGAGACCCAGTACTTC. It is translated as CASSNREETQYF.

This clonotype was detected only once. The CDR3 does not end in the conserved phenylalanine or tryptophan, so this is likely a read error. V gene TRBV7-8 combines with J gene TRBJ2-3, with 12 nucleotides matching TRBD2. With V trimmed by 4 bases and J by 4 bases, 12 bases remained unmatched. Germline V gives CDR1 SGHVS, CDR2 FQNEAQ. The CDR3 totals 18 residues. CDR3 protein: CASSSRLAGVIRADTQYL. CDR3 nucleotides: TGTGCCAGCAGCTCCCGACTAGCGGGAGTGATTAGGGCAGATACGCAGTATTTG.

This clonotype was picked up many times. V and J are TRBV7-7 and TRBJ2-5, with 7 bases lining up with TRBD2. Germline CDR1 reads SSHAT; CDR2 reads FNYEAQ (reference sequence). With 3 bases clipped from V and 1 base from J, the junction kept 5 bases outside the gene matches. The CDR3 contains 15 residues. The CDR3 here is CASSLTGTTQETQYF. In DNA, the CDR3 is TGTGCCAGCAGCTTGACCGGGACTACCCAAGAGACCCAGTACTTC.